A selection of T cell receptor beta chains follows, all from one sample in a study of OX40 agonist ivuxolimab in advanced cancers. Clones were sequenced by immunoSEQ multiplex PCR, and TCRdb holds only the in-frame ones, with some missing. The data show 70,000 or so clones, 75% to 90% seen once. Sample: CD4+ or CD8+ T cells sorted from blood, taken in a trial of the OX40 agonist ivuxolimab. The receptor source for this set is an adult with an advanced solid tumor such as melanoma, head and neck, liver or kidney cancer. CDR3s include the opening cysteine and the closing phenylalanine or tryptophan. D genes are given only for firm matches. Clone size appears in some rows only: once, few, many, or a class for an expanded clone.

size: .; D: .; V: TRBV28; J: TRBJ2-3; DNA: TGTGCCAGCGGGTTTCCTCAGGGGGATACGCAGTATTTT; CDR3: CASGFPQGDTQYF
size: .; D: TRBD1; V: TRBV4-2; J: TRBJ1-5; DNA: TGTGCCAGCAGCTATGACAGGGGCGATCAGCCCCAGCATTTT; CDR3: CASSYDRGDQPQHF
size: .; D: .; V: TRBV6-1; J: TRBJ2-7; DNA: TGTGCCAGCACCCCCCCAGGCCGGGAGAAGAACGAGCAGTACTTC; CDR3: CASTPPGREKNEQYF
size: once; D: .; V: TRBV5-6; J: TRBJ1-5; DNA: TGTGCCAGCACCTACGGGGCAGGGGTAAGTCAGCCCCAGCATTTT; CDR3: CASTYGAGVSQPQHF
size: .; D: .; V: TRBV15; J: TRBJ2-5; DNA: TGTGCCACCAGCAGAGATCTTGGCTTAGTACAAGAGACCCAGTACTTC; CDR3: CATSRDLGLVQETQYF
size: .; D: .; V: TRBV6-5; J: TRBJ1-5; DNA: TGTGCCAGCAGTTACTCGCAGACTAGCAATCAGCCCCAGCATTTT; CDR3: CASSYSQTSNQPQHF
size: .; D: .; V: TRBV5-6; J: TRBJ2-3; DNA: TGTGCCAGCAGCCACACCTTGGGGGGTCCCCATAGCACAGATACGCAGTATTTT; CDR3: CASSHTLGGPHSTDTQYF
size: .; D: TRBD1; V: TRBV5-1; J: TRBJ1-1; DNA: TGCGCCAGCAGCATAGGACAGGGGGGTAGCACTGAAGCTTTCTTT; CDR3: CASSIGQGGSTEAFF
size: .; D: .; V: TRBV19; J: TRBJ2-2; DNA: TGTGCCAGTAGTATGGTTGGGGACACCGGGGAGCTGTTTTTT; CDR3: CASSMVGDTGELFF
size: .; D: .; V: TRBV19; J: TRBJ1-1; DNA: TGTGCCAGTAGTATGGTCTCAGGGGCTAAGAACACTGAAGCTTTCTTT; CDR3: CASSMVSGAKNTEAFF